This passage covers 3 T cell receptor beta chains from one sample sequenced in a study of a mutant IDH1 vaccine in newly diagnosed glioma. Time point defined: baseline, week 1 (first vaccination visit). The treatment denotes: pre-vaccination baseline after standard-of-care therapy. The protocol was immunoSEQ multiplex PCR, while the TCRdb copy is restricted to in-frame clones and leaves out a portion. The sample lists about 34,000 clones, about 80% occurring once. Source: peripheral blood mononuclear cells (PBMCs), taken from a glioma patient treated with radiotherapy, temozolomide or both. Every receptor here comes from a man aged 50 or older with glioma. Some clones in this sample may be carry-over from other donors' samples.

The chain couples TRBV7-2 to TRBJ2-7; unclear D gene. Germline V gene data show CDR1 as SGHTA and CDR2 as FQGNSA. V lost 5 bases, J lost 4 bases, and 18 bases lay in between. The length of the CDR3 is 15 residues. CDR3 loop: CASSPAPPPNYEQYF. CDR3 nucleotide sequence: TGTGCCAGCAGCCCCGCCCCACCGCCGAATTACGAGCAGTACTTC. Together with reference TRBV7-2 and TRBJ2-7, the CDR3 gives the full variable domain: GAGVSQSPSNKVTEKGKDVELRCDPISGHTALYWYRQSLGQGLEFLIYFQGNSAPDKSGLPSDRFSAERTGGSVSTLTIQRTQQEDSAVYLCASSPAPPPNYEQYFGPGTRLTVT.

The V call is TRBV7-8, the J call TRBJ2-2; D is possibly TRBD2 (5 bases). This CDR3 is built from 12 residues. Deletions cut 4 bases from V and 6 bases from J, with 6 bases between. Germline V CDR1 and CDR2: SGHVS, FQNEAQ. CDR3 bases: TGTGCCAGCAGCTGGGGAGCCGGGGAGCTGTTTTTT. Translated, it gives CASSWGAGELFF.

The chain combines TRBV5-1 with TRBJ2-3; 8 bases map to TRBD1. There are 14 residues in the CDR3. The V and J ends lost 0 bases and 6 bases, in that order; junction bases with no gene match: 3. Germline V gene lookup returns CDR1 SGHRS and CDR2 YFSETQ. The chain's CDR3 is CASSLGQGLDTQYF. CDR3 DNA sequence: TGCGCCAGCAGCTTGGGACAGGGGTTGGATACGCAGTATTTT.